A selection of T cell receptor beta chains follows, all from one sample in a study of Tregs in tolerant kidney transplant recipients. The method was immunoSEQ multiplex PCR; TCRdb's version includes in-frame clones alone and lacks a portion of them. Of about 240,000 clones in the sample, roughly 80% were seen once. Sequenced material: CD4+ T cells from blood. These receptors were obtained from a human donor in good health. CDR3s include the opening cysteine and the closing phenylalanine or tryptophan. D genes are given only for firm matches. For some rows the clone size is stated as once, few or many, or as a class when expanded; others skip it.

v_call,j_call,clone_size,d_call,cdr3_aa,cdr3_nt
TRBV12-5,TRBJ2-3,-,TRBD2,CASGLARLAKSPDTQYF,TGTGCTAGTGGTTTGGCCAGACTAGCTAAAAGCCCAGATACGCAGTATTTT
TRBV4-1,TRBJ2-7,once,TRBD1,CASSHLDRAYEQYF,TGCGCCAGCAGCCACCTGGACAGGGCCTACGAGCAGTACTTC
TRBV18,TRBJ2-3,-,-,CASSPAGTTDTQYF,TGTGCCAGCTCACCGGCAGGGACCACAGATACGCAGTATTTT
TRBV6-5,TRBJ1-4,few,-,CASSTSGEKLFF,TGTGCCAGCAGTACTTCCGGGGAAAAACTGTTTTTT
TRBV5-1,TRBJ2-5,-,-,CAILAWGSRKYF,TGCGCGATCTTGGCTTGGGGTTCGCGGAAGTACTTC
TRBV6-6,TRBJ2-1,-,TRBD1,CASKGANEQFF,TGTGCCAGCAAGGGGGCAAATGAGCAGTTCTTC
TRBV4-2,TRBJ2-7,once,-,CASSQQALNYEQYF,TGTGCCAGCAGCCAACAGGCTCTAAACTACGAGCAGTACTTC
TRBV9,TRBJ1-1,-,-,CASSVVGSGGTEAFF,TGTGCCAGCAGCGTAGTTGGTTCCGGGGGGACTGAAGCTTTCTTT
TRBV5-4,TRBJ1-3,-,-,CASSTFGFYSGNTIYF,TGTGCCAGCAGCACTTTCGGGTTCTACTCTGGAAACACCATATATTTT
TRBV6-6,TRBJ1-1,-,-,CASSSTQVEAFF,TGTGCCAGCAGTTCGACCCAGGTTGAAGCTTTCTTT
TRBV6-1,TRBJ2-1,-,TRBD1,CASVQGAGNEQFF,TGTGCCAGCGTACAGGGGGCTGGTAATGAGCAGTTCTTC
TRBV4-2,TRBJ2-1,-,-,CASSQGKGASENYNEQFF,TGTGCCAGCAGCCAAGGGAAGGGGGCTAGCGAGAACTACAATGAGCAGTTCTTC
TRBV9,TRBJ2-5,once,-,CASSPPTPLETQYF,TGTGCCAGCAGCCCCCCGACTCCCCTGGAGACCCAGTACTTC
TRBV7-9,TRBJ1-1,-,-,CASSLIHVSNTEAFF,TGTGCCAGCAGCTTAATCCATGTGTCGAACACTGAAGCTTTCTTT
TRBV11-2,TRBJ2-3,-,TRBD2,CASSHSLGSGISDTQYF,TGTGCCAGCAGCCATTCATTAGGAAGCGGGATTTCAGATACGCAGTATTTT
TRBV30,TRBJ2-2,-,-,CAWARDIPGGELFF,TGTGCCTGGGCCCGGGACATTCCGGGGGGGGAGCTGTTTTTT
TRBV5-1,TRBJ2-5,-,-,CASNSRTDSAETQYF,TGCGCCAGCAATTCTCGGACAGACTCGGCAGAGACCCAGTACTTC